This TCR beta chain was identified in a study of long-term antiretroviral therapy in people with HIV. J gave up 1 base and V 10 bases, and 3 bases lay outside the gene matches. Germline-derived CDR1 and CDR2 are MDHEN and SYDVKM. CDR3 length: 12 amino acids. Version v3.0 of the immunoSEQ assay ran at survey level. Method: immunoSEQ multiplex PCR; TCRdb's copy keeps in-frame clones and lacks some. The sample carries approximately 12,000 clones, almost 80% recorded once. This TCR came from a woman in her thirties or forties with HIV. The sample was unsorted PBMCs, taken 0.8 years before starting antiretroviral therapy. The chain links TRBV28 to TRBJ1-1, with 7 bases that match TRBD1. Written as DNA, the CDR3 is TGTGCCACCGGGGACAGGAACACTGAAGCTTTCTTT. Amino acid sequence: CATGDRNTEAFF.